This is a list of T cell receptor beta chains from one sample in a study of cytomegalovirus exposure and HLA in healthy donors. Using immunoSEQ multiplex PCR, the repertoire was profiled, and TCRdb retains in-frame clones only, with some absent. Found here are roughly 75,000 clones, around four fifths of them singletons; the top ten hold 3%. What was sequenced was PBMCs. The receptors were gathered from a man younger than 45 in good health and CMV-seronegative. CDR3s include the opening cysteine and the closing phenylalanine or tryptophan. The order of the fields is V gene, clone size, D gene, J gene, CDR3 protein, CDR3 DNA. D genes are given only for firm matches. Clone size, where shown, is once, few, many, or a class for clones that have expanded.

v_call: TRBV5-1; clone_size: NA; d_call: TRBD2; j_call: TRBJ2-5; cdr3_aa: CASSLSASGGAQETQYF; cdr3_nt: TGCGCCAGCAGCTTGTCAGCTAGCGGGGGGGCCCAAGAGACCCAGTACTTC
v_call: TRBV6-5; clone_size: NA; d_call: TRBD2; j_call: TRBJ2-3; cdr3_aa: CASSRPQRETTQYF; cdr3_nt: TGTGCCAGCAGTAGACCCCAGCGGGAGACTACGCAGTATTTT
v_call: TRBV12-5; clone_size: NA; d_call: TRBD1; j_call: TRBJ2-2; cdr3_aa: CASGLYRQGGTGELFF; cdr3_nt: TGTGCTAGTGGTCTGTATAGACAGGGGGGGACCGGGGAGCTGTTTTTT
v_call: TRBV7-6; clone_size: NA; d_call: NA; j_call: TRBJ2-3; cdr3_aa: CASSPIGGRTDTQYF; cdr3_nt: TGTGCCAGCAGCCCTATCGGCGGTCGCACAGATACGCAGTATTTT
v_call: TRBV4-1; clone_size: NA; d_call: TRBD2; j_call: TRBJ2-5; cdr3_aa: CASSLGAGAGGETQYF; cdr3_nt: TGCGCCAGCAGCCTAGGAGCGGGAGCAGGTGGAGAGACCCAGTACTTC
v_call: TRBV5-1; clone_size: once; d_call: NA; j_call: TRBJ2-1; cdr3_aa: CASSLVSSGDNEQFF; cdr3_nt: TGCGCCAGCAGCTTGGTTTCTTCCGGGGACAATGAGCAGTTCTTC
v_call: TRBV28; clone_size: NA; d_call: NA; j_call: TRBJ1-2; cdr3_aa: CASSAQGRGAKDYGYTF; cdr3_nt: TGTGCCAGCAGCGCGCAGGGTCGGGGGGCAAAAGACTATGGCTACACCTTC
v_call: TRBV6-6; clone_size: NA; d_call: TRBD1; j_call: TRBJ2-1; cdr3_aa: CASSLGQDRNEQFF; cdr3_nt: TGTGCCAGCAGCCTGGGACAGGACCGGAATGAGCAGTTCTTC
v_call: TRBV2; clone_size: NA; d_call: TRBD1; j_call: TRBJ2-3; cdr3_aa: CASSEGQGWSTDTQYF; cdr3_nt: TGTGCCAGCAGTGAGGGACAGGGCTGGAGCACAGATACGCAGTATTTT
v_call: TRBV5-6; clone_size: NA; d_call: NA; j_call: TRBJ2-3; cdr3_aa: CASNPTASENTDTQYF; cdr3_nt: TGTGCCAGCAATCCGACGGCGTCGGAGAACACAGATACGCAGTATTTT
v_call: TRBV5-1; clone_size: once; d_call: NA; j_call: TRBJ2-5; cdr3_aa: CASSLSFRGAQETQYF; cdr3_nt: TGCGCCAGCAGCTTGTCCTTCCGGGGGGCCCAAGAGACCCAGTACTTC
v_call: TRBV7-9; clone_size: once; d_call: TRBD1; j_call: TRBJ1-1; cdr3_aa: CASSVARQGTAFF; cdr3_nt: TGTGCCAGCAGCGTAGCCCGACAGGGTACGGCTTTCTTT
v_call: TRBV7-3; clone_size: once; d_call: TRBD2; j_call: TRBJ2-1; cdr3_aa: CASSVRTSGRSEQFF; cdr3_nt: TGTGCCAGCAGCGTTCGGACTAGCGGGAGGTCTGAGCAGTTCTTC
v_call: TRBV27; clone_size: NA; d_call: NA; j_call: TRBJ2-5; cdr3_aa: CASSRGLVGETQYF; cdr3_nt: TGTGCCAGCAGTAGGGGACTCGTGGGGGAGACCCAGTACTTC
v_call: TRBV13; clone_size: NA; d_call: NA; j_call: TRBJ1-6; cdr3_aa: CASSPDINNSPLHF; cdr3_nt: TGTGCCAGCAGCCCAGACATTAATAATTCACCCCTCCACTTT
v_call: TRBV9; clone_size: NA; d_call: NA; j_call: TRBJ1-3; cdr3_aa: CASSARGSLDGSGNTIYF; cdr3_nt: TGTGCCAGCAGCGCAAGGGGGAGCCTCGACGGCTCTGGAAACACCATATATTTT
v_call: TRBV5-1; clone_size: NA; d_call: TRBD2; j_call: TRBJ2-1; cdr3_aa: CASSSGLAGAAGGNEQFF; cdr3_nt: TGCGCCAGCAGCTCGGGACTAGCGGGAGCTGCTGGTGGCAATGAGCAGTTCTTC
v_call: TRBV7-9; clone_size: NA; d_call: NA; j_call: TRBJ2-1; cdr3_aa: CASSFGRGEQFF; cdr3_nt: TGTGCCAGCAGCTTTGGTCGCGGTGAGCAGTTCTTC
v_call: TRBV4-3; clone_size: NA; d_call: TRBD2; j_call: TRBJ2-1; cdr3_aa: CASSPLSSGPNNEQFF; cdr3_nt: TGCGCCAGCAGCCCCCTTAGTAGCGGGCCAAACAATGAGCAGTTCTTC
v_call: TRBV19; clone_size: NA; d_call: NA; j_call: TRBJ2-2; cdr3_aa: CASSTRQGGSPGELFF; cdr3_nt: TGTGCCAGTAGTACCCGACAGGGAGGAAGTCCCGGGGAGCTGTTTTTT
v_call: TRBV4-1; clone_size: NA; d_call: NA; j_call: TRBJ2-3; cdr3_aa: CASSPSGGPDTQYF; cdr3_nt: TGCGCCAGCAGCCCCTCCGGGGGGCCAGATACGCAGTATTTT
v_call: TRBV5-1; clone_size: once; d_call: NA; j_call: TRBJ2-2; cdr3_aa: CASSQDTNTGELFF; cdr3_nt: TGCGCCAGCAGCCAGGACACGAACACCGGGGAGCTGTTTTTT
v_call: TRBV6-5; clone_size: NA; d_call: TRBD1; j_call: TRBJ1-1; cdr3_aa: CASSLTGKAFF; cdr3_nt: TGTGCCAGCAGTCTGACAGGGAAAGCTTTCTTT
v_call: TRBV6-5; clone_size: NA; d_call: NA; j_call: TRBJ1-3; cdr3_aa: CASSYSAGSGNTIYF; cdr3_nt: TGTGCCAGCAGTTACTCGGCGGGATCCGGAAACACCATATATTTT
v_call: TRBV15; clone_size: NA; d_call: NA; j_call: TRBJ1-1; cdr3_aa: CATSRDNFPAFF; cdr3_nt: TGTGCCACCAGCAGAGATAATTTCCCGGCTTTCTTT
v_call: TRBV14; clone_size: NA; d_call: NA; j_call: TRBJ2-7; cdr3_aa: CASSQESTWVAGGGEPYEQYF; cdr3_nt: TGTGCCAGCAGCCAAGAATCCACTTGGGTCGCAGGTGGTGGGGAGCCCTACGAGCAGTACTTC
v_call: TRBV14; clone_size: NA; d_call: NA; j_call: TRBJ1-2; cdr3_aa: CASSHGGEGGYTF; cdr3_nt: TGTGCCAGCAGCCACGGAGGGGAAGGGGGCTACACCTTC
v_call: TRBV11-2; clone_size: NA; d_call: NA; j_call: TRBJ1-1; cdr3_aa: CASSLGAANTEAFF; cdr3_nt: TGTGCCAGCAGCTTAGGGGCTGCCAACACTGAAGCTTTCTTT
v_call: TRBV5-8; clone_size: NA; d_call: NA; j_call: TRBJ2-1; cdr3_aa: CASYRTGSNEQFF; cdr3_nt: TGTGCCAGCTATCGGACGGGGTCCAATGAGCAGTTCTTC
v_call: TRBV7-7; clone_size: NA; d_call: TRBD1; j_call: TRBJ1-1; cdr3_aa: CASSLEQGAEAFF; cdr3_nt: TGTGCTAGCAGCTTGGAACAGGGGGCTGAAGCTTTCTTT
v_call: TRBV27; clone_size: once; d_call: NA; j_call: TRBJ1-5; cdr3_aa: CASSFTGTARVQHF; cdr3_nt: TGTGCCAGCAGTTTTACCGGAACCGCCCGGGTCCAGCATTTT
v_call: TRBV5-4; clone_size: once; d_call: TRBD2; j_call: TRBJ2-5; cdr3_aa: CASSGDPSGGALGTQYF; cdr3_nt: TGTGCCAGCAGCGGCGATCCTAGCGGGGGGGCCTTGGGTACCCAGTACTTC
v_call: TRBV30; clone_size: NA; d_call: NA; j_call: TRBJ2-1; cdr3_aa: CALPGNAYNEQFF; cdr3_nt: TGTGCCCTCCCGGGTAACGCCTACAATGAGCAGTTCTTC
v_call: TRBV4-3; clone_size: NA; d_call: NA; j_call: TRBJ2-1; cdr3_aa: CASSQLSSAYNEQFF; cdr3_nt: TGCGCCAGCAGCCAGCTGTCTAGCGCCTACAATGAGCAGTTCTTC
v_call: TRBV7-2; clone_size: once; d_call: TRBD1; j_call: TRBJ2-1; cdr3_aa: CASSLYRTGSYNEQFF; cdr3_nt: TGTGCCAGCAGCTTATATAGGACAGGATCCTACAATGAGCAGTTCTTC
v_call: TRBV9; clone_size: NA; d_call: TRBD1; j_call: TRBJ1-4; cdr3_aa: CASSSFRDRGNEKLFF; cdr3_nt: TGTGCCAGCAGCTCCTTCCGGGACAGGGGGAATGAAAAACTGTTTTTT
v_call: TRBV6-5; clone_size: NA; d_call: NA; j_call: TRBJ1-1; cdr3_aa: CASSWNSGAEAFF; cdr3_nt: TGTGCCAGCAGTTGGAACAGCGGCGCTGAAGCTTTCTTT
v_call: TRBV10-3; clone_size: NA; d_call: NA; j_call: TRBJ2-3; cdr3_aa: CAISDIFADTQYF; cdr3_nt: TGTGCCATCAGTGATATATTCGCAGATACGCAGTATTTT
v_call: TRBV5-1; clone_size: NA; d_call: TRBD2; j_call: TRBJ2-3; cdr3_aa: CASSSQPGLAVTDTQYF; cdr3_nt: TGCGCCAGCAGCTCCCAACCGGGACTAGCGGTCACAGATACGCAGTATTTT
v_call: TRBV9; clone_size: NA; d_call: NA; j_call: TRBJ2-1; cdr3_aa: CASSVARLSREQFF; cdr3_nt: TGTGCCAGCAGCGTAGCGCGGCTATCCAGAGAGCAGTTCTTC